A selection of T cell receptor beta chains follows, all from one sample in a study of blood T cell repertoires in COVID-19. The data were produced by immunoSEQ multiplex PCR, yet TCRdb's version contains in-frame clones alone and is incomplete. The table records about 440,000 clones, roughly 89% of them present only once. What was sequenced was peripheral blood. Source of these receptors: a woman aged 25 to 39 with acute or convalescent COVID-19. Both conserved end residues are part of each CDR3. The order of the fields is J gene, V gene, CDR3 protein.

TRBJ2-5,TRBV28,CASRAQGDQETQYF
TRBJ1-1,TRBV5-1,CASSGPGQGRWTEAFF
TRBJ2-1,TRBV5-1,CASSPRQEFPNEQFF
TRBJ2-6,TRBV5-4,CASSFGQSGANVLTF
TRBJ2-7,TRBV6-5,CASSYLRGYEQYF
TRBJ1-1,TRBV27,CASSSTLQALTEAFF
TRBJ1-1,TRBV6-5,CASSRGMNTEAFF
TRBJ2-2,TRBV18,CASSPTTGNTGELFF
TRBJ2-2,TRBV7-3,CASSPGQGYTGELFF
TRBJ2-1,TRBV7-9,CASSSRGDNEQFF
TRBJ2-3,TRBV12-5,CASGSNTDTQYF
TRBJ1-1,TRBV7-3,CASSLRGRGEAFF
TRBJ2-5,TRBV27,CASGGWEETQYF
TRBJ1-3,TRBV18,CASSPTTGNTIYF
TRBJ2-7,TRBV11-2,CASSLALRDRPYEQYF
TRBJ1-1,TRBV6-1,CASSEWDRGLTEAFF
TRBJ2-3,TRBV5-4,CASSESTDTQYF
TRBJ2-3,TRBV5-6,CASTQADTQYF
TRBJ1-1,TRBV11-2,CASSYSRGTEAFF
TRBJ2-7,TRBV13,CASSHRDRAYEQYF
TRBJ2-7,TRBV7-9,CASSLVSYEQYF
TRBJ1-3,TRBV4-1,CASSREWAINTIYF
TRBJ1-4,TRBV4-2,CASNSGGYEKLFF
TRBJ1-1,TRBV6-1,CASSEKGTRVFAEAFF
TRBJ1-2,TRBV28,CASSPRTGDYGYTF
TRBJ1-2,TRBV5-1,CASSLGGLLNYGYTF
TRBJ1-2,TRBV20-1,CSASAENGYTF
TRBJ1-2,TRBV29-1,CSVGGGTGYTF
TRBJ1-2,TRBV28,CASSFKGNYGYTF
TRBJ1-5,TRBV27,CASSNQDRTCNQPQHF
TRBJ2-1,TRBV6-5,CASSYSSSYNEQFF
TRBJ2-7,TRBV9,CASSVDWDMSYEQYF
TRBJ1-4,TRBV18,CATSNFREEKLFF
TRBJ1-2,TRBV27,CASSPRGGGGYGYTF
TRBJ1-2,TRBV19,CASTDRGRNYGYTF
TRBJ2-2,TRBV5-1,CASSSGTGADTGELFF
TRBJ2-3,TRBV5-1,CASSLPFFGTSLLTDTQYF
TRBJ2-7,TRBV7-6,CASSLAAGDFSYEQYF
TRBJ1-1,TRBV3-1/TRBV3-2,CASSYASGGSAFF
TRBJ2-2,TRBV7-2,CASSFQFHTGELFF
TRBJ1-2,TRBV4-1,CASSQDLRQGNYGYTF
TRBJ2-1,TRBV19,CASSIARTGGSGEQFF
TRBJ2-7,TRBV12-3/TRBV12-4,CASSWDTSYEQYF
TRBJ1-4,TRBV9,CASSVGATNEKLFF